This TCR beta chain was retrieved from a study of CD8 T cells in ankylosing spondylitis (TCRdb year 2017). About the full investigation: The study profiled T cell receptor beta repertoires in healthy donors and ankylosing spondylitis patients to find disease-linked TCR variants. The full study cohort comprised 25 ankylosing spondylitis patients and 110 or so healthy donors. Peripheral blood samples were taken, and synovial fluid was additionally collected from ankylosing spondylitis patients. The investigation overall reported the following: Blood from ankylosing spondylitis patients appeared to be characterized by a TCR beta motif made up of about 8 highly homologous amino acid variants. Some TCR beta motif variants had previously been reported in synovial fluid and blood of reactive arthritis patients, which suggested common disease-initiation mechanisms. According to the report, matched synovial fluid samples from ankylosing spondylitis patients were significantly enriched for the disease-linked clones. In peripheral blood, the disease-linked clones were found at relatively low frequencies and had a CD8+ phenotype.

V is reduced by 0 bases and J by 4 bases, leaving a spacing of 15 bases between them. The germline V gene (reference sequence) specifies LNHNV as CDR1 and YYDKDF as CDR2. The CDR3 has 16 amino acids, counting the end cysteine and phenylalanine. Only the CDR3 region is kept as DNA, spanning 48 bases read in frame from base 1. Synovial fluid samples were paired with blood samples taken from the same ankylosing spondylitis patients. This clonotype was seen ten or more times. Its specific antigen is unknown. No clone much larger than this one lies a single base away; base qualities are absent. The instrument was an Illumina HiSeq 2500. TCR beta libraries were prepared by quantitative 5'-RACE with molecular barcodes. Regarding the original processing steps: Disease-linked TCR variants were identified with a new computational method built on a probabilistic model of VDJ rearrangement. TCRdb redid the processing of the public reads, applying fastp at Q25 and MiXCR, and retained in-frame beta chains. Records with the same CDR3 protein are collapsed into one entry carrying the most frequent genes and DNA. The authors' filters were not applied to this entry. The sample records some 140,000 distinct CDR3 sequences, approximately 8.4% of which are singletons. 7.3% of the sample is held by the ten biggest clonotypes.

This chain is built from TRBV15 and TRBJ1-2; no confident D gene assignment can be made. The sample taken for sequencing was synovial fluid, either unsorted or a sorted T cell fraction (not recorded which). This receptor was identified in a male donor with ankylosing spondylitis. The sequenced DNA: TGTGCCACCAGCAGAGATCGGTTTGGCAGTCCCTATGGCTACACCTTC. This encodes CATSRDRFGSPYGYTF.